This T cell receptor (beta chain) was recorded in a study of blood T cell repertoires in COVID-19. Study details: Samples representing acute and convalescent COVID-19 were sourced from the United States, Italy and Spain. T cells, B-cell-depleted T cells, or PBMCs supplied cDNA or gDNA.

Method: immunoSEQ multiplex PCR; TCRdb's copy keeps in-frame clones and lacks some. The sample shows some 450,000 clones, around 88% of them seen only once. The germline gives CDR1 KGHDR, CDR2 SFDVKD. The CDR3 is 16 amino acids. Trimming pared 4 bases from V and 4 bases from J, leaving 17 bases between. The J gene is TRBJ2-3, the V gene TRBV24-1, with D maybe TRBD1 (5 bases). The material sequenced was peripheral blood. The TCR comes from a woman in her forties or fifties with COVID-19, enrolled during active disease. In nucleotides, the CDR3 is TGTGCCACCAGTGACCCTGCGGTCAGGGCCTCAGATACGCAGTATTTT. Amino acid sequence: CATSDPAVRASDTQYF.